This TCR beta chain was captured by sequencing in a study of somatic mutations in cytotoxic T cells in rheumatoid arthritis. Study results and caveats: Just what the expanded CD8+ clones targeted, in terms of antigens, remained unknown.

CDR3 size: 16 residues. Germline CDR1 reads MGHDK; CDR2 reads SYGVNS. Trimming at V came to 3 bases and at J to 7 bases, leaving 4 bases not matched to a gene. A word on this clone: What it recognizes is unknown.

TCRdb's table, derived via immunoSEQ multiplex PCR, lists solely in-frame clones and lacks some. The sample gives some 9,800 clones, around 81% of which show up once; approximately 20% is in the top ten. The receptor was derived from a woman in her fifties or sixties in good health. The sample comprised CD8+ T cells sorted from blood. The chain uses TRBV25-1 and TRBJ2-1; 15 positions match TRBD2. The CDR3 DNA is TGTGCCAGCAGTGAGCCGGGACTAGCGGGAGGAAATGAGCAGTTCTTC. Protein product: CASSEPGLAGGNEQFF.